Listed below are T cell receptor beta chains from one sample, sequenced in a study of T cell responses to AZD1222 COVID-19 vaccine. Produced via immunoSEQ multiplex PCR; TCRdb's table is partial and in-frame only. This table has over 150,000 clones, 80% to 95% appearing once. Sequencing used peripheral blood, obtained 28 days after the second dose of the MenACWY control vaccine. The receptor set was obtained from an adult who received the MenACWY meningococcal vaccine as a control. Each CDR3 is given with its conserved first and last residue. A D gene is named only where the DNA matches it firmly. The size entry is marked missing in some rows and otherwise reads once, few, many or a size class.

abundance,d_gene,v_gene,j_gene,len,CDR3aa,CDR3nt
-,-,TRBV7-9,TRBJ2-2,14,CASSSITSIGELFF,TGTGCCAGCAGCTCGATTACTAGCATCGGGGAGCTGTTTTTT
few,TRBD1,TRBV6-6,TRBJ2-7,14,CASRVQGELYEQYF,TGTGCCAGCAGGGTGCAGGGGGAACTCTACGAGCAGTACTTC
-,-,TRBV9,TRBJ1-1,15,CASSALPDGNTEAFF,TGTGCCAGCAGCGCCCTACCGGACGGCAACACTGAAGCTTTCTTT
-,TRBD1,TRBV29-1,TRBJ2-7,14,CSVDAGQGTSEQYF,TGCAGCGTTGACGCCGGACAGGGAACCTCCGAGCAGTACTTC
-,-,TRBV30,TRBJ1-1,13,CAFSEGMNTEAFF,TGTGCCTTTTCCGAGGGGATGAACACTGAAGCTTTCTTT
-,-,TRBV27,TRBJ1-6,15,CASSPFGGSYSPLHF,TGTGCCAGCAGTCCCTTTGGGGGTAGTTATTCACCCCTCCACTTT
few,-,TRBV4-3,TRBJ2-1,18,CASSQDLIGGRALNEQFF,TGCGCCAGCAGCCAAGATCTCATAGGAGGGCGGGCCCTCAATGAGCAGTTCTTC
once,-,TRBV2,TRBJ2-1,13,CASSEGGRDEQFF,TGTGCCAGCAGTGAGGGGGGCAGGGATGAGCAGTTCTTC
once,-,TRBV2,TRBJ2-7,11,CASSEARYQYF,TGTGCCAGCAGTGAGGCCCGATACCAGTACTTC
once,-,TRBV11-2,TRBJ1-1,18,CASSPGGAAAFGNTEAFF,TGTGCCAGCAGCCCGGGGGGGGCAGCGGCTTTCGGGAACACTGAAGCTTTCTTT
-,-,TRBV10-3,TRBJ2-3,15,CAISGGGGVINTQYF,TGTGCCATCAGTGGGGGCGGAGGGGTCATCAATACGCAGTATTTT
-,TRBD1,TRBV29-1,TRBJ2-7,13,CSVEGGTGVEQYF,TGCAGCGTTGAAGGAGGGACAGGGGTCGAGCAGTACTTC
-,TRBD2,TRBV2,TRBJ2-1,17,CASSVGLGGGRYNEQFF,TGTGCCAGCAGTGTGGGTCTGGGCGGGGGGCGTTACAATGAGCAGTTCTTC
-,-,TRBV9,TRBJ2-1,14,CASSPRSGNNEQFF,TGTGCCAGCAGCCCCCGGTCGGGAAACAATGAGCAGTTCTTC
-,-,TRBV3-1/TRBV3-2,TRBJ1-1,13,CASSQGLNTEAFF,TGTGCCAGCAGCCAAGGGTTGAACACTGAAGCTTTCTTT
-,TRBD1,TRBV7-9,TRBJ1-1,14,CASSARTGYTEAFF,TGTGCCAGCAGCGCCCGGACAGGATACACTGAAGCTTTCTTT
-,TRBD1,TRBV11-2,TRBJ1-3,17,CASPRRTGSNSGNTIYF,TGTGCCAGCCCCAGGAGGACAGGGTCTAATTCTGGAAACACCATATATTTT
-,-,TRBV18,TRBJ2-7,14,CASSPPSKGYEQYF,TGTGCCAGCTCACCACCGTCTAAGGGTTACGAGCAGTACTTC
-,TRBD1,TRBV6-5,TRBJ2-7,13,CASSKGQGREQYF,TGTGCCAGCAGTAAGGGACAGGGGAGGGAGCAGTACTTC
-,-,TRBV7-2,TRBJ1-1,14,CASSPQGLNTEAFF,TGTGCCAGCAGCCCACAGGGACTGAACACTGAAGCTTTCTTT
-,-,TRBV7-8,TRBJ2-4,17,CASEPYISGVGKNIQYF,TGTGCCAGCGAACCCTATATATCGGGGGTCGGCAAAAACATTCAGTACTTC
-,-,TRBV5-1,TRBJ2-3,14,CASRRDGTSDTQYF,TGCGCCAGCAGGAGGGACGGGACTTCAGATACGCAGTATTTT
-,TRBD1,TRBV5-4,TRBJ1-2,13,CASSNQDRGGYTF,TGTGCCAGCAGCAATCAGGACAGGGGTGGCTACACCTTC
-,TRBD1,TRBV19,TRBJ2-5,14,CASSPQGARETQYF,TGTGCCAGTAGTCCACAGGGGGCGCGTGAGACCCAGTACTTC
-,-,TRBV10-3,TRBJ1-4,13,CAIHRSPDEKLFF,TGTGCCATCCACAGGAGCCCGGATGAAAAACTGTTTTTT
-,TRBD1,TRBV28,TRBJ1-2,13,CASSSGQGGGYTF,TGTGCCAGCAGTTCCGGACAGGGAGGTGGCTACACCTTC
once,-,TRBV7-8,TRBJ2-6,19,CASSPRVGQRVSGANVLTF,TGTGCCAGCAGCCCGAGGGTTGGACAGAGAGTCTCTGGGGCCAACGTCCTGACTTTC
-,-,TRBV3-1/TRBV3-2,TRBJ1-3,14,CASSRQGAGNTIYF,TGTGCCAGCAGCCGCCAGGGTGCTGGAAACACCATATATTTT
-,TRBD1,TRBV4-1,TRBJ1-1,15,CASSQRDSALTEAFF,TGCGCCAGCAGCCAAAGGGACAGCGCTTTGACTGAAGCTTTCTTT
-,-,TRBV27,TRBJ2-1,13,CASSYNPGDEQFF,TGTGCCAGCAGTTACAACCCAGGCGATGAGCAGTTCTTC
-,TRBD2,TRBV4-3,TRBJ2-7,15,CASSHISGGRYEQYF,TGCGCCAGCAGCCATATTAGCGGGGGGAGATACGAGCAGTACTTC
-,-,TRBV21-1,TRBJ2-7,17,CASSPRPPGPRDPEQYF,TGTGCCAGCAGCCCTCGTCCACCCGGTCCGAGGGACCCCGAGCAGTACTTC
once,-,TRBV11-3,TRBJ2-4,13,CASSFSVEDIQYF,TGTGCCAGCAGCTTTAGCGTGGAAGACATTCAGTACTTC
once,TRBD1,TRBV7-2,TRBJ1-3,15,CASSITGDWGNTIYF,TGTGCCAGCAGCATCACAGGGGATTGGGGAAACACCATATATTTT
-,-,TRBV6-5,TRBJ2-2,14,CASSHREGTGELFF,TGTGCCAGCAGCCACAGGGAGGGCACCGGGGAGCTGTTTTTT
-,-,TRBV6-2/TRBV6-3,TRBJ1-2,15,CASSYSALGNYGYTF,TGTGCCAGCAGTTACTCGGCCCTCGGGAACTATGGCTACACCTTC
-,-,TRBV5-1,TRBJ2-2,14,CASRRQTDTGELFF,TGCGCCAGCAGGAGACAAACGGACACCGGGGAGCTGTTTTTT
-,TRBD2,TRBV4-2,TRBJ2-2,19,CASSHASGLAGGGTGELFF,TGTGCCAGCAGCCACGCTTCGGGACTAGCGGGGGGAGGGACCGGGGAGCTGTTTTTT
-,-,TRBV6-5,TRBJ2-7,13,CASLREGAGEQYF,TGTGCCAGCCTTCGGGAGGGGGCGGGGGAGCAGTACTTC
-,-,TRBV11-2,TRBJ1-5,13,CASSPTDNQPQHF,TGTGCCAGCAGCCCGACAGATAATCAGCCCCAGCATTTT
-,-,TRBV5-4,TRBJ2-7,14,CASSLTGSSYEQYF,TGTGCCAGCAGCTTGACAGGGAGCTCCTACGAGCAGTACTTC
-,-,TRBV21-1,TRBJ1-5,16,CASSKALDRTYQPQHF,TGTGCCAGCAGCAAAGCTTTGGACAGGACATATCAGCCCCAGCATTTT